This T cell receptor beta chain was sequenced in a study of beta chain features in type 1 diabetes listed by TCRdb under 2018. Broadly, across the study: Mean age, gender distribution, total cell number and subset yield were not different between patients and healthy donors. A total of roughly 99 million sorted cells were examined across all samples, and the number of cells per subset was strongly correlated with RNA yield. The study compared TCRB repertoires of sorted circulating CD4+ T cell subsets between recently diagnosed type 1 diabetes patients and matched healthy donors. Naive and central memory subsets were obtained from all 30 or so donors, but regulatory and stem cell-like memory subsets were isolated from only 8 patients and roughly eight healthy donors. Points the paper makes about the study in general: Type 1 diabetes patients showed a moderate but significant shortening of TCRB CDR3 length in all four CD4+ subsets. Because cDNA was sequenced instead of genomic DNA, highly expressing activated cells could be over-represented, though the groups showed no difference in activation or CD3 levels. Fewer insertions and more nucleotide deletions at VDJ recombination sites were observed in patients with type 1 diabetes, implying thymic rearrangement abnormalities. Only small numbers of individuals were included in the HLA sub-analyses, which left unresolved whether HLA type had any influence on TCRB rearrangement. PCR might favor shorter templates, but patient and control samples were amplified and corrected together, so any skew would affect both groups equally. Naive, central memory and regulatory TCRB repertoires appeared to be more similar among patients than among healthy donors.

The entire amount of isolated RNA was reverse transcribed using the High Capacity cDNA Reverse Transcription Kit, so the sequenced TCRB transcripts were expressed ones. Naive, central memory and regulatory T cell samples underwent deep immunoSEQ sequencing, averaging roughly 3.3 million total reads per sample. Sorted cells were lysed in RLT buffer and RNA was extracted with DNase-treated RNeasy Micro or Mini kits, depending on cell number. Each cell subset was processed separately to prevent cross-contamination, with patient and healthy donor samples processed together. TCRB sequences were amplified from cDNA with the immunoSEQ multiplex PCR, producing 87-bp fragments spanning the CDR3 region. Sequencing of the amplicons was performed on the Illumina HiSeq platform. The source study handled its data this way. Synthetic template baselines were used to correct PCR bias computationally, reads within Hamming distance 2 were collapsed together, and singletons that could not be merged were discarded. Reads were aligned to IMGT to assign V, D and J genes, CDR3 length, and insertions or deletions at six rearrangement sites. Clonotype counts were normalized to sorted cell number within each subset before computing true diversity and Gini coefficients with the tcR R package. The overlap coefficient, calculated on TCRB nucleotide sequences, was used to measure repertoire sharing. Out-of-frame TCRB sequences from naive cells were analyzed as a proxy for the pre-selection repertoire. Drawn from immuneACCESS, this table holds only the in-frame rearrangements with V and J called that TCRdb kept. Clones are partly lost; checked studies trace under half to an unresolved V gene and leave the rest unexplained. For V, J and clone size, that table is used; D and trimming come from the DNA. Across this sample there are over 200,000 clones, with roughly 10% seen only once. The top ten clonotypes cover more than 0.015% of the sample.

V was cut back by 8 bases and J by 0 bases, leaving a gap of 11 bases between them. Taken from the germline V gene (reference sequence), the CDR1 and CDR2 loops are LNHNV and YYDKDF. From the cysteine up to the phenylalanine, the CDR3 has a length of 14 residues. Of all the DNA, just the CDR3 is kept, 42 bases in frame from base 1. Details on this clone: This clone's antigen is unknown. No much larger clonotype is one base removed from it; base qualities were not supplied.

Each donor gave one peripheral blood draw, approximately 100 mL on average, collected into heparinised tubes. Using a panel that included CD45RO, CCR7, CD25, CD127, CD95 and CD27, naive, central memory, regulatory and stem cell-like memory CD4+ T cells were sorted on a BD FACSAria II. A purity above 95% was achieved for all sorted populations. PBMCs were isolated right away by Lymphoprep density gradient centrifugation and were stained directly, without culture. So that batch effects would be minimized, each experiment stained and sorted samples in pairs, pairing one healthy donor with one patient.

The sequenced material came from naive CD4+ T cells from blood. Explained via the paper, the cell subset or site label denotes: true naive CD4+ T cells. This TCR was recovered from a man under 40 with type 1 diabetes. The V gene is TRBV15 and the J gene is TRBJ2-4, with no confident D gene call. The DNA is TGTGCCACCGCCGCAGGTATAGCCAAAAACATTCAGTACTTC. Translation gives CATAAGIAKNIQYF.